Presented here are 2 T cell receptor beta chains from one specimen sequenced in a study of Ad26.COV2.S vaccination and SARS-CoV-2 variants. Indicated treatment: about 20 received Ad26.COV2.S at low or high dose, single or two shots; 5 received placebo; per-sample allocation not given. Following the first vaccine or placebo injection, samples were taken on day 63. Clones were read by immunoSEQ multiplex PCR, and TCRdb kept only the in-frame ones, dropping some. This sample has fewer than 400,000 clones, with 90% found just once. The sequencing here drew on peripheral blood, taken in a trial of Ad26.COV2.S vaccine versus placebo. Source of these receptors: a person aged 18-60 years who received the Ad26.COV2.S COVID-19 vaccine or a placebo.

The V and J genes are TRBV7-9 and TRBJ1-1; 8 bases are shared with TRBD1. CDR1 and CDR2 from the germline V gene are SEHNR and FQNEAQ (reference sequence). The CDR3 runs 14 residues. With V trimmed by 8 bases and J by 2 bases, 7 bases remained unmatched. The CDR3 DNA is TGTGCCAGCGGACTACAGGGGGGAAACACTGAAGCTTTCTTT. Protein sequence: CASGLQGGNTEAFF.

V gene TRBV7-2 combines with J gene TRBJ1-2, with a possible D match to TRBD1 (6 bases). CDR1 SGHTA and CDR2 FQGNSA come from the germline V gene. Between the trimmed V and J ends, which lost 8 bases and 2 bases, there was a span of 12 bases. The CDR3 runs to 13 residues. The CDR3 DNA follows: TGTGCCAGCCGAAGGGGGGCGAACTATGGCTACACCTTC. Translated, it gives CASRRGANYGYTF.